The rows below give T cell receptor beta chains drawn from one sample of a study of blood T cell repertoires in COVID-19. Profiled with immunoSEQ multiplex PCR; TCRdb holds only in-frame clones, not every one. The sample lists some 200,000 clones; around 86% were seen once. The sample comprised PBMCs or T cells enriched from blood (not recorded which). All receptors derive from a woman aged 40 to 50 with acute COVID-19. The CDR3 runs from the conserved cysteine through the conserved F or W.

v_gene,CDR3aa
TRBV27,CASSEGGETQYF
TRBV4-1,CASSQDRSDWNTEAFF
TRBV27,CASSLDFSGANVLTF
TRBV6-5,CASSPRTVNTEAFF
TRBV19,CATQRGGYGYTF
TRBV7-2,CASSLAGLAGALTDTQYF
TRBV7-9,CASSRRQDNEKLFF
TRBV24-1,CATGGAGPDTGELFF
TRBV19,CASSIGAGTGGRETQYF
TRBV10-2,CASGRGLYEQYF
TRBV18,CASSPLGTGDEKLFF
TRBV7-9,CASSLGGARLNSPLHF
TRBV10-2,CASSHLAGGPVETQYF
TRBV4-2,CASPPGGPINEQFF
TRBV19,CASRPSGQGYGYTF
TRBV6-5,CASSYNLDGELFF
TRBV19,CASSIARVPGEQFF